The rows below give T cell receptor beta chains drawn from one sample of a study of response to subunit inactivated influenza vaccine. TCRdb independently ran MiXCR on the RT-PCR reads; one entry per CDR3 protein. The sample gives approximately 160,000 distinct CDR3 sequences, 9.5% to 12% of which show up once; around 40% is in the top ten. The material was CD8+ T cells sorted from PBMCs, obtained roughly 24 months after vaccination. These receptors all stem from a man aged 45 to 75 who received an inactivated influenza vaccine. Both conserved end residues are part of each CDR3. D genes are given only for firm matches. Expanded clones are given a class, and other clones once, few, many or no size at all.

j_gene,d_gene,abundance,v_gene,CDR3aa,CDR3nt
TRBJ2-7,TRBD2,few,TRBV9,CASSASGSGSYEQYF,TGTGCCAGCAGCGCTAGCGGGAGTGGCTCCTACGAGCAGTACTTC
TRBJ1-1,-,few,TRBV4-3,CASSQRLGMNTEAFF,TGCGCCAGCAGCCAAAGACTCGGGATGAACACTGAAGCTTTCTTT
TRBJ2-1,-,few,TRBV4-1,CASSQDRTYNEQFF,TGCGCCAGCAGCCAAGATCGTACCTACAATGAGCAGTTCTTC
TRBJ2-2,-,few,TRBV6-1,CASRPEITGGELFF,TGTGCCAGCAGGCCCGAAATAACCGGGGGGGAGCTGTTTTTT
TRBJ2-5,-,-,TRBV29-1,CSVDLGEIETQYF,TGCAGCGTTGATTTGGGTGAGATAGAGACCCAGTACTTC
TRBJ2-1,-,-,TRBV18,CASSLVGFRQFF,TGTGCCAGCTCACTGGTAGGCTTCAGGCAGTTCTTC
TRBJ1-1,-,many,TRBV7-3,CASSLTGGGTEAFF,TGTGCCAGCAGCTTAACCGGAGGGGGTACTGAAGCTTTCTTT
TRBJ2-7,TRBD1,many,TRBV27,CASSLGTAGYEQYF,TGTGCCAGCAGTCTTGGGACAGCAGGCTACGAGCAGTACTTC
TRBJ2-2,TRBD2,many,TRBV29-1,CSVEAGREVDTGELFF,TGCAGCGTTGAAGCCGGGCGGGAGGTCGACACCGGGGAGCTGTTTTTT
TRBJ2-7,TRBD1,few,TRBV28,CASSLTGQAPYEQYF,TGTGCCAGCAGTCTTACGGGACAGGCCCCCTACGAGCAGTACTTC
TRBJ2-3,-,-,TRBV6-5,CASSYGEAKYF,TGTGCCAGCAGTTACGGCGAGGCAAAGTATTTT
TRBJ1-1,-,many,TRBV6-5,CASSSQMGAFF,TGTGCCAGCAGTTCCCAAATGGGAGCTTTCTTT
TRBJ1-2,-,few,TRBV12-3/TRBV12-4,CASTTSLYGYTF,TGTGCCAGCACAACTTCTCTCTATGGCTACACCTTC
TRBJ2-1,TRBD2,-,TRBV7-9,CASSPISGRSSYNEQFF,TGTGCCAGCAGCCCCATTAGCGGGAGGAGCTCCTACAATGAGCAGTTCTTC
TRBJ1-2,-,few,TRBV11-2,CASSSRGPMEGYTF,TGTGCCAGCAGCTCTAGAGGACCCATGGAGGGCTACACCTTC
TRBJ2-7,-,-,TRBV6-2/TRBV6-3,CASSYSSGDTNEQYF,TGTGCCAGCAGTTACTCGTCAGGGGACACAAACGAGCAGTACTTC
TRBJ2-3,-,few,TRBV5-5,CASSIEVWYTDTQYF,TGTGCCAGCAGCATTGAGGTTTGGTACACAGATACGCAGTATTTT
TRBJ2-7,-,few,TRBV6-2/TRBV6-3,CASSLFHEQYF,TGTGCCAGCAGTTTATTTCACGAGCAGTACTTC
TRBJ2-1,-,few,TRBV7-9,CASSEPGYNEQFF,TGTGCCAGCAGCGAACCGGGCTACAATGAGCAGTTCTTC
TRBJ2-1,TRBD2,-,TRBV6-1,CAVGGLAGGDEQFF,TGTGCCGTGGGTGGACTAGCGGGAGGCGATGAGCAGTTCTTC
TRBJ1-1,-,-,TRBV6-6,CASEPGGRTEAFF,TGTGCCAGCGAACCGGGCGGGCGCACTGAAGCTTTCTTT
TRBJ2-5,-,-,TRBV5-1,CASSSGQDTHQETQYF,TGCGCCAGCAGCTCAGGTCAGGACACCCATCAAGAGACCCAGTACTTC
TRBJ2-2,TRBD1,-,TRBV7-9,CASLGQGVGTGELFF,TGTGCCAGCTTGGGACAGGGGGTCGGCACCGGGGAGCTGTTTTTT
TRBJ2-7,TRBD2,few,TRBV20-1,CSARDLSGSEYEQYF,TGCAGTGCTAGAGACCTTAGCGGGAGCGAGTACGAGCAGTACTTC
TRBJ2-7,-,-,TRBV4-3,CASSQDGAGGSYEQYF,TGCGCCAGCAGCCAAGATGGGGCAGGGGGGTCCTACGAGCAGTACTTC
TRBJ2-1,-,-,TRBV6-2/TRBV6-3,CASSPSHANEQFF,TGTGCCAGCAGCCCCTCCCACGCAAACGAGCAGTTCTTC
TRBJ2-1,TRBD2,many,TRBV27,CASSLLWVSGKNYNEQFF,TGTGCCAGCAGTTTATTGTGGGTTAGCGGGAAAAATTACAATGAGCAGTTCTTC
TRBJ2-3,TRBD2,many,TRBV4-2,CASSQEFLAGDGDTQYF,TGTGCCAGCAGCCAAGAGTTCCTAGCGGGAGACGGGGATACGCAGTATTTT
TRBJ2-7,-,once,TRBV5-8,CASSLASGTTYEQYF,TGTGCCAGCAGCTTGGCCTCCGGGACCACCTACGAGCAGTACTTC
TRBJ2-7,TRBD2,few,TRBV27,CASRIIGLAGGSSYEQYF,TGTGCCAGCAGAATTATCGGGCTAGCGGGGGGGAGCTCCTACGAGCAGTACTTC
TRBJ2-3,-,-,TRBV4-3,CASSWGTPPSTDTQYF,TGCGCCAGCAGCTGGGGGACCCCCCCTAGCACAGATACGCAGTATTTT
TRBJ2-5,TRBD2,-,TRBV7-9,CASSHRLAGESETQYF,TGTGCCAGCAGCCATCGACTAGCGGGAGAGTCGGAGACCCAGTACTTC
TRBJ2-2,TRBD2,few,TRBV19,CASSTLAGVTGELFF,TGTGCCAGTAGTACCCTAGCGGGAGTGACCGGGGAGCTGTTTTTT
TRBJ2-3,-,many,TRBV7-2,CASSFGVAGQSTDTQYF,TGTGCCAGCAGCTTCGGTGTAGCCGGACAGAGCACAGATACGCAGTATTTT
TRBJ1-6,-,-,TRBV6-1,CASSLKSSYNSPLHF,TGTGCCAGCAGCCTTAAGAGCTCCTATAATTCACCCCTCCACTTT
TRBJ2-1,-,-,TRBV7-8,CASSLNQGPYNEQFF,TGTGCCAGCAGCTTAAATCAGGGACCCTACAATGAGCAGTTCTTC
TRBJ2-2,-,few,TRBV6-2/TRBV6-3,CASRPDWTGELFF,TGTGCCAGCAGACCCGATTGGACCGGGGAGCTGTTTTTT
TRBJ2-7,TRBD2,many,TRBV5-5,CASSTYPGGNYEQYF,TGTGCCAGCAGCACCTATCCGGGGGGAAACTACGAGCAGTACTTC
TRBJ2-3,-,few,TRBV6-5,CASSEDTTQYF,TGTGCCAGCAGCGAAGATACTACGCAGTATTTT